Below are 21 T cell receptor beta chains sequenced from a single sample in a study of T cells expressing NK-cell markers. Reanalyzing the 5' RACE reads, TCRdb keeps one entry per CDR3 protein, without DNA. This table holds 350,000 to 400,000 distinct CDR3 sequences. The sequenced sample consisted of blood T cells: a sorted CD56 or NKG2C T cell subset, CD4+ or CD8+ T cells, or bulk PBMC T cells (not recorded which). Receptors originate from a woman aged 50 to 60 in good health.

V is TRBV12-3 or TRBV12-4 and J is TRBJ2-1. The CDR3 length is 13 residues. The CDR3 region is CASSSSIYNEQFF.

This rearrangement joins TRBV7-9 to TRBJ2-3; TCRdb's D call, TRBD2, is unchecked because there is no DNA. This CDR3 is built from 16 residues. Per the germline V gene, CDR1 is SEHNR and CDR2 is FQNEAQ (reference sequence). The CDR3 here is CASSSLSSGGADTQYF.

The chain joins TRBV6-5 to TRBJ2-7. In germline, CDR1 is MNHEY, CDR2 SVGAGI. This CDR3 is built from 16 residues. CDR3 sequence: CASSYSILGSPYEQYF.

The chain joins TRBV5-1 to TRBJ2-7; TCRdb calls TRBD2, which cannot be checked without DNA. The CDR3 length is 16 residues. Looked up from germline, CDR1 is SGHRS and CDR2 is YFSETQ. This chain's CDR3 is CASSPTLTGRAHEQYF. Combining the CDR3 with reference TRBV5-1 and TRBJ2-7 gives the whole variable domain KAGVTQTPRYLIKTRGQQVTLSCSPISGHRSVSWYQQTPGQGLQFLFEYFSETQRNKGNFPGRFSGRQFSNSRSEMNVSTLELGDSALYLCASSPTLTGRAHEQYFGPGTRLTVT.

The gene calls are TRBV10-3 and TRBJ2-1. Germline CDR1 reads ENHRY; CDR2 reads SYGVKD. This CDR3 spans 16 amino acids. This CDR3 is CAISEQVGSAYNEQFF.

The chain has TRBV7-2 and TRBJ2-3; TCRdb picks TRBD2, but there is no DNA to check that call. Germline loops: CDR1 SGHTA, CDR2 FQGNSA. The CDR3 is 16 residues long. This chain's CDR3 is CASSLVGLLHTDTQYF.

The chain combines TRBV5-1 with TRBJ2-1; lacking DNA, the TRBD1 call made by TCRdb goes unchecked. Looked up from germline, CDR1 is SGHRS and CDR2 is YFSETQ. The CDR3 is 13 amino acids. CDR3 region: CASSSWGRDEQFF.

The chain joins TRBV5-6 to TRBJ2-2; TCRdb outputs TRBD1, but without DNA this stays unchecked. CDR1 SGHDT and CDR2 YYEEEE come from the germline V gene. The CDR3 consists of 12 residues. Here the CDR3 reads CASSRGVGELFF.

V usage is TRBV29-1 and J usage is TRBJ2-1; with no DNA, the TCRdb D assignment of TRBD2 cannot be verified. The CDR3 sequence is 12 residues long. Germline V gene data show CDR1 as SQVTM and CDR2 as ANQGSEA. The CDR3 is CSLGTSLNEQFF.

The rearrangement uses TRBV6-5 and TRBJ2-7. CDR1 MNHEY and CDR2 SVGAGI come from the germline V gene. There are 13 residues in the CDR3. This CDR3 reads CASSIQVTYEQYF.

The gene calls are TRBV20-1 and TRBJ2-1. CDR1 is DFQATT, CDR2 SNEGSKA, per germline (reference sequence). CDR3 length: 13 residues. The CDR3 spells CSARGPNHNEQFF.

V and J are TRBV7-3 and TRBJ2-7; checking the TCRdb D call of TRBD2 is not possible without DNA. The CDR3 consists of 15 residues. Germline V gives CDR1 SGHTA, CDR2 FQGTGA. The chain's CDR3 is CASSTRTSGIGEQYF.

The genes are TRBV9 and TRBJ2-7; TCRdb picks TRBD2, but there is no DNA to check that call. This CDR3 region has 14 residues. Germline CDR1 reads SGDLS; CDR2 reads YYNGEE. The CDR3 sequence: CASSPGGSGYEQYF. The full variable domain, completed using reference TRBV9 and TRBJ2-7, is DSGVTQTPKHLITATGQRVTLRCSPRSGDLSVYWYQQSLDQGLQFLIQYYNGEERAKGNILERFSAQQFPDLHSELNLSSLELGDSALYFCASSPGGSGYEQYFGPGTRLTVT.

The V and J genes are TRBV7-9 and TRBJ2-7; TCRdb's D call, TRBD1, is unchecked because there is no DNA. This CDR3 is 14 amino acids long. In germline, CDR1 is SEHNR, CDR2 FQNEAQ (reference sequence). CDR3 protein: CASSFSGGASEQYF.

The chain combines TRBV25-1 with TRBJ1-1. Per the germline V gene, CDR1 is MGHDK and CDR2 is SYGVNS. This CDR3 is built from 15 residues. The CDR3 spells CASSDILGGNTEAFF. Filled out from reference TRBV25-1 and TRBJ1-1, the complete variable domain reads EADIYQTPRYLVIGTGKKITLECSQTMGHDKMYWYQQDPGMELHLIHYSYGVNSTEKGDLSSESTVSRIRTEHFPLTLESARPSHTSQYLCASSDILGGNTEAFFGQGTRLTVV.

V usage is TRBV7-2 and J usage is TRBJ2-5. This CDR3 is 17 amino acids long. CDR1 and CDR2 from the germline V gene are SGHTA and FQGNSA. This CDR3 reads CASSLIATSLGQETQYF.

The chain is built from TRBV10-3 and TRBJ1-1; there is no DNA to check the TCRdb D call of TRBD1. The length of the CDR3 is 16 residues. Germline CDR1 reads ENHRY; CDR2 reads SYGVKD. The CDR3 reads CAIKEPRGRFDTEAFF.

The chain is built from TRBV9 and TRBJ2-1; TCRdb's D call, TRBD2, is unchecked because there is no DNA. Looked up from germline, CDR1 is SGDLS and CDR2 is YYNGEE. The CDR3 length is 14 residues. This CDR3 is CASSPPGLGNEQFF.

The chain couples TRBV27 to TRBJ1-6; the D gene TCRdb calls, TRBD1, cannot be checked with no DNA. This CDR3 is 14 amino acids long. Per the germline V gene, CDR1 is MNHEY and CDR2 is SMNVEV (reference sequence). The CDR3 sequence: CASSFAGEHSPLHF.

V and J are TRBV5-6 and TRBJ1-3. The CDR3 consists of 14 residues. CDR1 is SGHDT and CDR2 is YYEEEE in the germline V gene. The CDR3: CASSFGVTGNTIYF.

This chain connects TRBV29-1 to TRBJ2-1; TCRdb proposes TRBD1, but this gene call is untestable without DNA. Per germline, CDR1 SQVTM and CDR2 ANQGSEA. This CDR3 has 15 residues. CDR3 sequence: CSVGRRGLPEDEQFF.